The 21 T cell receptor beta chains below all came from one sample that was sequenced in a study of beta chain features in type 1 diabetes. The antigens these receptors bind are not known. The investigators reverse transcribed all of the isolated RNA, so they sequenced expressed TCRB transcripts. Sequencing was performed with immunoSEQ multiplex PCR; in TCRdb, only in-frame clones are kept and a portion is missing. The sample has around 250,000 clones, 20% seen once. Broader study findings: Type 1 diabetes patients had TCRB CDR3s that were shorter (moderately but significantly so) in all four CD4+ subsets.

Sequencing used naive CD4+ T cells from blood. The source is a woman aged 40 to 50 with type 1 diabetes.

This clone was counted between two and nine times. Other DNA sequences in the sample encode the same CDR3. In DNA form, the CDR3 reads TGTGCCAGCAGCCTCAGGGACGAGCAGTACTTC. Amino acids: CASSLRDEQYF. The chain links TRBV7-9 to TRBJ2-7, with D tentatively TRBD1 (5 bases). Germline V gives CDR1 SEHNR, CDR2 FQNEAQ (reference sequence). V was clipped by 5 bases and J by 5 bases, with 7 bases between them. This CDR3 comprises 11 residues.

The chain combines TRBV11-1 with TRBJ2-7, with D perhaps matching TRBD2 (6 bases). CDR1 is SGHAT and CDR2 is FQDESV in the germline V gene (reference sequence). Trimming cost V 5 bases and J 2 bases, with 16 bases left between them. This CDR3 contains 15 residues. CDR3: CASSPRQGLPYEQYF. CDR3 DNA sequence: TGTGCCAGCAGCCCACGCCAGGGACTTCCCTACGAGCAGTACTTC.

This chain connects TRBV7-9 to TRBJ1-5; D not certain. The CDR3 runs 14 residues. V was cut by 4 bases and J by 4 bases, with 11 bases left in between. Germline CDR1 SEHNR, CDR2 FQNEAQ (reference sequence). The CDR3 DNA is TGTGCCAGCAGCTCTTCAGAGGATAATCAGCCCCAGCATTTT. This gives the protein CASSSSEDNQPQHF. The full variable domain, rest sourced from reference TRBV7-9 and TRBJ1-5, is DTGVSQNPRHKITKRGQNVTFRCDPISEHNRLYWYRQTLGQGPEFLTYFQNEAQLEKSRLLSDRFSAERPKGSFSTLEIQRTEQGDSAMYLCASSSSEDNQPQHFGDGTRLSIL.

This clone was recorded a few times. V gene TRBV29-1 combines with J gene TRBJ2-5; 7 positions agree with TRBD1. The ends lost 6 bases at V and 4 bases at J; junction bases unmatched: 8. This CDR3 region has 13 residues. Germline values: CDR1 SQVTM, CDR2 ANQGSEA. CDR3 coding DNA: TGCAGCGTAAAGCTGGACAGGCGAGAGACCCAGTACTTC. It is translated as CSVKLDRRETQYF.

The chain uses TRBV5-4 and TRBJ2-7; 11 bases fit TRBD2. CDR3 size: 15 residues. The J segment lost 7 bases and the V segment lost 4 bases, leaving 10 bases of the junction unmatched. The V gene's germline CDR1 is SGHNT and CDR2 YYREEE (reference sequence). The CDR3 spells CASSPELAGAREQYF. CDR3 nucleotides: TGTGCCAGCAGCCCAGAACTAGCGGGAGCGAGGGAGCAGTACTTC.

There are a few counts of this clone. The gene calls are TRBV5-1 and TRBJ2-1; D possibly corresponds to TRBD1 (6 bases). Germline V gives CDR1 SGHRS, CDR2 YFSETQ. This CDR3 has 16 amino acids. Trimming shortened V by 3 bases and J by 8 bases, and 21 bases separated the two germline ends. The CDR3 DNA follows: TGCGCCAGCAGCTCCCTTGACAGGCCGACTGTGGATGAGCAGTTCTTC. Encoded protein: CASSSLDRPTVDEQFF. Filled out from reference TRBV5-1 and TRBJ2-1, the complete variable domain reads KAGVTQTPRYLIKTRGQQVTLSCSPISGHRSVSWYQQTPGQGLQFLFEYFSETQRNKGNFPGRFSGRQFSNSRSEMNVSTLELGDSALYLCASSSLDRPTVDEQFFGPGTRLTVL.

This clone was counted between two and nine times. CDR3: CSVGTSVGDTQYF. The CDR3 coding sequence is TGCAGCGTTGGGACTAGCGTTGGCGATACGCAGTATTTT. The gene calls are TRBV29-1 and TRBJ2-3, with TRBD2 identical over 9 bases. Germline CDR1 is SQVTM and CDR2 is ANQGSEA. The V segment lost 4 bases and the J segment 6 bases; nucleotides outside the gene matches: 5. The length of the CDR3 is 13 residues.

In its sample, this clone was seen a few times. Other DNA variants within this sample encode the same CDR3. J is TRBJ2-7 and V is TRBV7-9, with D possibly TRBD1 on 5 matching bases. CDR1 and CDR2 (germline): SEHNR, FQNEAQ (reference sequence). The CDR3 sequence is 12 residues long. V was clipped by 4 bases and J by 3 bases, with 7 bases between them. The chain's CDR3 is CASSSQGYEQYF. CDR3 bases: TGTGCCAGCAGCTCTCAGGGCTACGAGCAGTACTTC.

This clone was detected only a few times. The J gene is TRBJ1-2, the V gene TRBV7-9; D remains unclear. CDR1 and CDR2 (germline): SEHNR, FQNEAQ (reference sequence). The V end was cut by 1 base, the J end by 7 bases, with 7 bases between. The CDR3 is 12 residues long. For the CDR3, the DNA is TGTGCCAGCAGCTTAGGGGCTCCTGGCTACACCTTC. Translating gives CASSLGAPGYTF.

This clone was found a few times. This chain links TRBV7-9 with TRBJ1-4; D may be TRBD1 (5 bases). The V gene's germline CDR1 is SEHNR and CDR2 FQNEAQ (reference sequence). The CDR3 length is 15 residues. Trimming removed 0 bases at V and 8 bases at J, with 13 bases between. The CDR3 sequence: CASSLAYGGREKLFF. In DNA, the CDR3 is TGTGCCAGCAGCTTAGCTTACGGGGGACGGGAAAAACTGTTTTTT. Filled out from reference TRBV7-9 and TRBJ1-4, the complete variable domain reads DTGVSQNPRHKITKRGQNVTFRCDPISEHNRLYWYRQTLGQGPEFLTYFQNEAQLEKSRLLSDRFSAERPKGSFSTLEIQRTEQGDSAMYLCASSLAYGGREKLFFGSGTQLSVL.

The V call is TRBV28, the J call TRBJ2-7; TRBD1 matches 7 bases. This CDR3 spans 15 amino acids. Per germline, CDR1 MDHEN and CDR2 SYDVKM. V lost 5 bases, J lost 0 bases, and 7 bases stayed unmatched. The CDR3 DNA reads TGTGCCAGCAGTCCGGGACAGAAAAGCTCCTACGAGCAGTACTTC. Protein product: CASSPGQKSSYEQYF.

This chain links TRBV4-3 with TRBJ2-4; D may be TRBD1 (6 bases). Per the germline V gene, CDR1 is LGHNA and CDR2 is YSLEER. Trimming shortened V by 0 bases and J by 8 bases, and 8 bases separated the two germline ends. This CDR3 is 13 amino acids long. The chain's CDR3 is CASSQDRGDIQYF. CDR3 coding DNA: TGCGCCAGCAGCCAAGACAGGGGCGACATTCAGTACTTC.

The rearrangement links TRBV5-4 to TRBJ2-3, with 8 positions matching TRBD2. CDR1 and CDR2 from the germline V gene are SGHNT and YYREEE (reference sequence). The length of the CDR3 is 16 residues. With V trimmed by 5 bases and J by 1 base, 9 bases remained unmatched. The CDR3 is CASSYTRSGGTDTQYF. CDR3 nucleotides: TGTGCCAGCAGTTATACGCGTAGCGGGGGCACAGATACGCAGTATTTT.

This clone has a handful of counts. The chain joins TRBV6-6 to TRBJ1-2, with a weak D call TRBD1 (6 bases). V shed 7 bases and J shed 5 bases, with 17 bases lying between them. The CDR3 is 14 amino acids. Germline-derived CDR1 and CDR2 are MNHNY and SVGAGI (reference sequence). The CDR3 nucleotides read TGTGCCAGCACCCCGCACAGGGCTTCTTATGGCTACACCTTC. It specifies CASTPHRASYGYTF.

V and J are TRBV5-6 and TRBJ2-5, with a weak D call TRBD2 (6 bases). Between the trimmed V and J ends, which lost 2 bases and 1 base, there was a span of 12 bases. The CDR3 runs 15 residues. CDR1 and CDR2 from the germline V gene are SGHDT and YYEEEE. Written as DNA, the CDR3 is TGTGCCAGCAGCTTCCTGGAGGGTACCCAAGAGACCCAGTACTTC. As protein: CASSFLEGTQETQYF.

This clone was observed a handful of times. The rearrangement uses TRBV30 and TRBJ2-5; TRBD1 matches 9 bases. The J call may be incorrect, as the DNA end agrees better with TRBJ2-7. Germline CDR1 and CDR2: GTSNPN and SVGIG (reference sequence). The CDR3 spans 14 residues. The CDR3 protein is CAWSPGQGAHEQYF. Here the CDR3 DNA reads TGTGCCTGGAGTCCGGGACAGGGAGCCCACGAGCAGTACTTC.

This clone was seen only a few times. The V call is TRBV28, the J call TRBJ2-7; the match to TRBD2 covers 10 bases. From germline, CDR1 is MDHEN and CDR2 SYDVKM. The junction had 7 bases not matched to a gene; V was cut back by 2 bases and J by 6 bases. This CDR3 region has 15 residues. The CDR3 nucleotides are TGTGCCAGCAGTTTAGAGGCTAGCGGGAGCCGCGAGCAGTACTTC. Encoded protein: CASSLEASGSREQYF.

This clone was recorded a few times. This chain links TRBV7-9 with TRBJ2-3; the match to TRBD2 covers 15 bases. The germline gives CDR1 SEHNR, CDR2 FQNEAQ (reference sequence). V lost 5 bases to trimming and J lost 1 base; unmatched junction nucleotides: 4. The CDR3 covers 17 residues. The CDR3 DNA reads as TGTGCCAGCAGCACGGGACTAGCGGGAGGCGGCACAGATACGCAGTATTTT. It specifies CASSTGLAGGGTDTQYF.

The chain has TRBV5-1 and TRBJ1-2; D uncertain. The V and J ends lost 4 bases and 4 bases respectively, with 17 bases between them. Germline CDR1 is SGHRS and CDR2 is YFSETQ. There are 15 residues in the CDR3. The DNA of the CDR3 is TGCGCCAGCAGCATGGCATCCGGGATCCCCTATGGCTACACCTTC. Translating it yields CASSMASGIPYGYTF.

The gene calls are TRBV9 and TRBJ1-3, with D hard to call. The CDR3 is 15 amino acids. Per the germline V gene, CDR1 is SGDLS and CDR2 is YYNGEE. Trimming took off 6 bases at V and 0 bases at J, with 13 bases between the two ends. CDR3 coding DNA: TGTGCCAGCACCCTCGGCGGGGTCTCTGGAAACACCATATATTTT. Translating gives CASTLGGVSGNTIYF.

This CDR3 reads CASSLLGGYEQYF. In DNA form, the CDR3 reads TGCGCCAGCAGCCTCTTGGGGGGGTACGAGCAGTACTTC. The V call is TRBV4-1, the J call TRBJ2-7, with 7 bases identical to TRBD2. CDR1 and CDR2 from the germline V gene are MGHRA and YSYEKL. This CDR3 spans 13 amino acids. With 4 bases clipped from V and 4 bases from J, the junction kept 4 bases outside the gene matches.